This T cell receptor (beta chain) derives from a study of T cell repertoires in cytomegalovirus infection. Study-level findings and limits: What dominated the ex vivo response were HLA-C-restricted CMV-specific TCR beta clonotypes. CMV carriers with the relevant HLA were identified by cumulative public TCR beta family frequency.

This clonotype has at least ten counts. Its antigen remains unknown. The CDR3 loop spans 16 amino acids. Germline CDR1 reads SEHNR; CDR2 reads FQNEAQ (reference sequence). J gave up 3 bases and V 4 bases, and 11 bases lay outside the gene matches. One entry per CDR3 protein results from TCRdb running MiXCR on the reads. Of about 25,000 distinct CDR3 sequences in the sample, 22% are singletons; the top ten hold roughly nine tenths. This sample comprised CD8+ T cells from cultured PBMCs, obtained from culture after CMV antigen stimulation. The origin of this receptor is a human donor in good health (CMV status not recorded). Some clones in this sample may be carry-over from other donors' samples. J is TRBJ2-5 and V is TRBV7-9; the match to TRBD2 covers 7 bases. CDR3 DNA sequence: TGTGCCAGCAGCTACTACCGGGGTCGGGGGGAAGAGACCCAGTACTTC. It specifies CASSYYRGRGEETQYF.